A single T cell receptor beta chain is shown here with its context. This sample is drawn from a study of blood T cell repertoires in COVID-19. Overall study context: Sites across the United States, Italy and Spain contributed samples from acute and convalescent COVID-19.

Cohorts were determined from participant-reported clinical history. As handled by the study authors: Nucleated cell counts were estimated from reference gene primer amplification. Produced via immunoSEQ multiplex PCR; TCRdb's table is partial and in-frame only. That table is the source of V, J and clone size, and D and trimming were worked out from the DNA. The data show some 140,000 clones, around 82% seen once. The sample was PBMCs or T cells enriched from blood (not recorded which). This TCR derives from a man aged 35 to 55 with acute COVID-19.

The CDR3 here is CASRGWLAGGPSTDTQYF. In DNA form, the CDR3 reads TGTGCCAGCAGGGGTTGGCTAGCGGGAGGACCTAGCACAGATACGCAGTATTTT. The chain combines TRBV2 with TRBJ2-3; 11 bases match TRBD2. Trimming cost V 6 bases and J 0 bases; bases outside gene matches: 11. The CDR3 has 18 residues. Germline V gene data show CDR1 as SNHLY and CDR2 as FYNNEI.